The clone carrying this T cell receptor beta chain was counted once. The antigen remains unidentified. The CDR3 has 14 residues. Germline V CDR1 and CDR2: SGHAT, FQNNGV. V lost 2 bases and J lost 4, with 8 bases in between. The entry originates in a study of T cell responses to AZD1222 COVID-19 vaccine. Study context: Timing groups of about 4 and about 12 weeks for second doses were pooled. General study findings and limits: Once two AZD1222 doses were given, Spike-specific TCR breadth and depth went up.

TCRdb's table, derived via immunoSEQ multiplex PCR, lists solely in-frame clones and lacks some. The sample carries 100,000 to 120,000 clones, 85% to 90% recorded once. The J gene is TRBJ2-2, the V gene TRBV11-2, with D possibly being TRBD1 or TRBD2 (5 bases each). The receptor's source is an adult in good health. This material consisted of peripheral blood, taken on day 0 of AZD1222 vaccination. The CDR3 nucleotides read TGTGCCAGCAGCTTACAGGGAGCCACCGGGGAGCTGTTTTTT. Amino acids: CASSLQGATGELFF.